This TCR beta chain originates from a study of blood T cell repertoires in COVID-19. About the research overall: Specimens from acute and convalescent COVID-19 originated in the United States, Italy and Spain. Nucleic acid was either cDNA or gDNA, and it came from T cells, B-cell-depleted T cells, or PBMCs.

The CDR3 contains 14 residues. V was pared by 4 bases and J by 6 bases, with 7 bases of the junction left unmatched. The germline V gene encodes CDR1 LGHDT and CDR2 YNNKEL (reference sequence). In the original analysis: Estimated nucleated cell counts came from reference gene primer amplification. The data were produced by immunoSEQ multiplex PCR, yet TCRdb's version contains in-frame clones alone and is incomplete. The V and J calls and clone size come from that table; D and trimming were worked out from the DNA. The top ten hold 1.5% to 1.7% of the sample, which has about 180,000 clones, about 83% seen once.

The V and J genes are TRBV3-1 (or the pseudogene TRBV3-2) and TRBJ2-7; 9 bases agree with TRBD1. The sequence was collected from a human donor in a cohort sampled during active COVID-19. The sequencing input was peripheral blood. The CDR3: CASSRAGTGSEQYF. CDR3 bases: TGTGCCAGCAGCCGAGCCGGGACAGGGAGCGAGCAGTACTTC.